Described below is a single T cell receptor (beta chain) sequence and its context. The antigen is undetermined. Only in-frame clones appear in the TCRdb table, and some are missing; sequencing was by immunoSEQ multiplex PCR. The table records tens of thousands of clones, approximately 80% of them present only once. This specimen belongs to a study of radiotherapy plus CTLA-4 blockade in lung cancer. The study, taken as a whole, reports: Peripheral blood showed expansion of tumor-derived TCR clones after radiotherapy and ipilimumab.

The CDR3 extends over 12 amino acids. The V end lost 5 bases, the J end lost 5 bases, and 10 bases lay between the germline ends. CDR1 is SGHTA and CDR2 is FQGNSA in the germline V gene. The TCR comes from a human donor with non-small cell lung cancer whose response to radiotherapy plus ipilimumab could not be evaluated. Source: peripheral blood, taken from a patient treated with radiotherapy plus ipilimumab. V gene TRBV7-2 combines with J gene TRBJ2-7; D remains ambiguous. The CDR3 sequence is CASSPQTDEQYF. In DNA form, the CDR3 reads TGTGCCAGCAGCCCGCAAACGGACGAGCAGTACTTC.